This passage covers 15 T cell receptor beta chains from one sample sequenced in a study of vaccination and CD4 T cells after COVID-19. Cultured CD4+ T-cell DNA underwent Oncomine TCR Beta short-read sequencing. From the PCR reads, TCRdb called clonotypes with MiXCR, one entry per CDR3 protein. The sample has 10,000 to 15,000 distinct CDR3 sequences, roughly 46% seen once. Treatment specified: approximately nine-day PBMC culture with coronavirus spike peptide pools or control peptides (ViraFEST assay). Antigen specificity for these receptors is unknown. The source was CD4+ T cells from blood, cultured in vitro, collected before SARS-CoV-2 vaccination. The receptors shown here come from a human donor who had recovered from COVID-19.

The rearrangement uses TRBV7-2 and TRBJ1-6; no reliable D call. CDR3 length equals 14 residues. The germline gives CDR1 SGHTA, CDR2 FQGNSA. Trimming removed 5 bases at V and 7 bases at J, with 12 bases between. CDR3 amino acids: CASSPGGRNSPLHF. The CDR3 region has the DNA TGTGCCAGCAGCCCCGGCGGGAGAAATTCACCCCTCCACTTT.

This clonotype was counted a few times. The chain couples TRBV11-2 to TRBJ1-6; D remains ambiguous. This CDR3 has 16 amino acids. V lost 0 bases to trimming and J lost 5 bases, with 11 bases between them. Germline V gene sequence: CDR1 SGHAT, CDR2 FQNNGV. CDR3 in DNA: TGTGCCAGCAGCTTAGAGCGCCGGCTTCATAATTCACCCCTCCACTTT. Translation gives CASSLERRLHNSPLHF. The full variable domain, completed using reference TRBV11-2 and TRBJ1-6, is EAGVAQSPRYKIIEKRQSVAFWCNPISGHATLYWYQQILGQGPKLLIQFQNNGVVDDSQLPKDRFSAERLKGVDSTLKIQPAKLEDSAVYLCASSLERRLHNSPLHFGNGTRLTVT.

In nucleotides, the CDR3 is TGTGCCAGCAGTCGGGACAGGGTAAACAATGCTTTCTTT. This encodes CASSRDRVNNAFF. The V call is TRBV6-1, the J call TRBJ1-1; 9 bases map to TRBD1. This CDR3 spans 13 amino acids. Germline CDR1 and CDR2: MNHNS and SASEGT. The V and J ends lost 5 bases and 11 bases, in that order; junction bases with no gene match: 9.

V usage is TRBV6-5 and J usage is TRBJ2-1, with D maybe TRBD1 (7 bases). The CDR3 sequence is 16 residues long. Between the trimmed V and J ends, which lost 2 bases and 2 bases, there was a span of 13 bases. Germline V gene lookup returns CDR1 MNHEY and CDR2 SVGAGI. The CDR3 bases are TGTGCCAGCAGTTACCGGAGGGGACAGCCCTACAATGAGCAGTTCTTC. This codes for CASSYRRGQPYNEQFF.

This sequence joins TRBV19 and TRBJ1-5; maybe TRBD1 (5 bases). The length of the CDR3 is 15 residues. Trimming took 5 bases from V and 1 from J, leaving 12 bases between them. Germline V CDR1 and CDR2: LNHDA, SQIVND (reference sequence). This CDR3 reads CASSSRGWSNQPQHF. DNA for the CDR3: TGTGCCAGTAGTTCGAGGGGTTGGAGCAATCAGCCCCAGCATTTT.

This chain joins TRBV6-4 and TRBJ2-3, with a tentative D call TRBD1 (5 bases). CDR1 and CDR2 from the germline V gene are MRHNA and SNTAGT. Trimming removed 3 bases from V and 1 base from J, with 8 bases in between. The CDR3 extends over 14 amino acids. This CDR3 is CASSDLGRTDTQYF. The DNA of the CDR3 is TGTGCCAGCAGTGATTTGGGGCGCACAGATACGCAGTATTTT.

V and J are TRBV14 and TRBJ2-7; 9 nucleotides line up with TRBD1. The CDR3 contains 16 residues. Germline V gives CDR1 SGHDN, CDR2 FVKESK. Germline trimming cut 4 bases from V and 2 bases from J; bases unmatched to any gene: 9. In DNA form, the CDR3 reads TGTGCCAGCAGCCCTACAGGGGGCTTATTGCCCTACGAGCAGTACTTC. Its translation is CASSPTGGLLPYEQYF.

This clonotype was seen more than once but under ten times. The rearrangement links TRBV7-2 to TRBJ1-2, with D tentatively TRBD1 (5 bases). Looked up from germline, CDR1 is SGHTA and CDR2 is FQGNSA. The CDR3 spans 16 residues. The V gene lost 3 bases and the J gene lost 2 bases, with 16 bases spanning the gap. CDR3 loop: CASSLGRAAVNYGYTF. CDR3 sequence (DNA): TGTGCCAGCAGCTTGGGGCGGGCAGCAGTAAACTATGGCTACACCTTC.

CDR3 bases: TGTGCCAGCAGCTCCCCTTGGGTGACCCGGCGGTCCAATGAGCAGTTCTTC. Its translation: CASSSPWVTRRSNEQFF. The chain has TRBV7-2 and TRBJ2-1; D remains ambiguous. The CDR3 sequence is 17 residues long. From germline, CDR1 is SGHTA and CDR2 FQGNSA. Trimming removed 4 bases from V and 6 bases from J, with 22 bases in between.

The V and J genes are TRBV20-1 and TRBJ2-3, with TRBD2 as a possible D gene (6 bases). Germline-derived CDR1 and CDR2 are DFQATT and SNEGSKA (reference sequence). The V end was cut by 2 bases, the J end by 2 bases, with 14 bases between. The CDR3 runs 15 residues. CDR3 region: CSARTHSGVTDTQYF. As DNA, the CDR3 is TGCAGTGCTAGAACCCACTCGGGAGTCACAGATACGCAGTATTTT.

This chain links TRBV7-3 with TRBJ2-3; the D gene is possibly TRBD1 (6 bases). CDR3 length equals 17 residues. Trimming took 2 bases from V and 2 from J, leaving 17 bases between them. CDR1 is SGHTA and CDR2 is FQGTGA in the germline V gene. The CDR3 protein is CASSLGQQGRDTDTQYF. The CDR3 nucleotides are TGTGCCAGCAGCTTAGGCCAACAGGGAAGGGACACAGATACGCAGTATTTT.

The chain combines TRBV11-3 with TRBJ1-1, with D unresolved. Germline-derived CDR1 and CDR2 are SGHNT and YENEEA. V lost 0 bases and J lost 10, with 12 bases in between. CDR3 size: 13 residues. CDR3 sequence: CASSLDPRLVAFF. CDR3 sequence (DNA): TGTGCCAGCAGCTTAGATCCTCGACTGGTAGCTTTCTTT. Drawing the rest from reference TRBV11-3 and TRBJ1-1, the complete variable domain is EAGVVQSPRYKIIEKKQPVAFWCNPISGHNTLYWYLQNLGQGPELLIRYENEEAVDDSQLPKDRFSAERLKGVDSTLKIQPAELGDSAVYLCASSLDPRLVAFFGQGTRLTVV.

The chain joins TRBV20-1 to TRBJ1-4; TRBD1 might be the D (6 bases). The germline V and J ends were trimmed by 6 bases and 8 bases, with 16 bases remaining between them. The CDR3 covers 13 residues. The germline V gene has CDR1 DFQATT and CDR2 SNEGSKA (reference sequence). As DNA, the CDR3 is TGCAGTGCCTCTAACAGGGCAGTCGAAAAACTGTTTTTT. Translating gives CSASNRAVEKLFF.

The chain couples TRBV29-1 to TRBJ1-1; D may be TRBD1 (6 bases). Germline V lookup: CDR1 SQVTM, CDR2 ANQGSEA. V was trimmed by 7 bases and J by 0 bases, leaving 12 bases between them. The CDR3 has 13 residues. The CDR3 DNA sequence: TGCAGCGGGGGGGGCATATTGAACACTGAAGCTTTCTTT. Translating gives CSGGGILNTEAFF.

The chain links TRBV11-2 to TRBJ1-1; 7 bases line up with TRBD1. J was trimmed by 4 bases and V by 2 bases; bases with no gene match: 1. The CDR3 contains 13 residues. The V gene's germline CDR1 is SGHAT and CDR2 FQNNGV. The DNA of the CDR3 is TGTGCCAGCAGCTTACAGGGGGTCACTGAAGCTTTCTTT. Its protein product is CASSLQGVTEAFF.